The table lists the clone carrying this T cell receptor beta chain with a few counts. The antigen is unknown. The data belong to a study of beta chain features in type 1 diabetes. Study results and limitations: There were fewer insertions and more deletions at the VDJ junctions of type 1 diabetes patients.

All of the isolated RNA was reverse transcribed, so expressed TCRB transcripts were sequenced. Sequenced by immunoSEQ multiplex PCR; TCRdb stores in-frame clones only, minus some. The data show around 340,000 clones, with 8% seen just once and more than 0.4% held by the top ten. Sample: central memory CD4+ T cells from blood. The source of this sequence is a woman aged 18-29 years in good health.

CDR3 bases: TGTGCCAGCAGCCTCCGAGGGGCTAGCGGGAGGGAGGACAATGAGCAGTTCTTC. Its protein is CASSLRGASGREDNEQFF. The chain links TRBV7-2 to TRBJ2-1; 12 nucleotides match TRBD2. There are 18 residues in the CDR3. Germline lookup yields CDR1 SGHTA and CDR2 FQGNSA. Unmatched junction bases numbered 13, after V lost 5 bases and J lost 5 bases.